This T cell receptor beta chain was documented in a study of cytomegalovirus exposure and HLA in healthy donors. After removal of 3 bases from V and 5 bases from J, the junction contained 4 bases not matched to a gene. The V gene's germline CDR1 is MGHDK and CDR2 SYGVNS. There are 13 residues in the CDR3. General study findings and limits: Researchers reported that a few CMV-associated chains were confirmed in vitro as CMV antigen-specific. TCR beta chains numbering some 160 were designated cytomegalovirus-associated. Segments of the TCR beta V type were, in most cases, productive about 90% or about 30% of the time in an earlier analysis.

PCR employed 60 Vbeta and 13 Jbeta primers. Using immunoSEQ multiplex PCR, the repertoire was profiled, and TCRdb retains in-frame clones only, with some absent. The table lists more than 140,000 clones, 60% to 80% of them singletons, with under 0.8% in the top ten. Turning to this clone: Its antigen is not known.

The V gene is TRBV25-1, the J gene TRBJ2-7; 7 bases match TRBD1. This receptor was taken from a male donor in good health and CMV-seronegative. The specimen was PBMCs. Written as DNA, the CDR3 is TGTGCCAGCAGTGATCGACAGGGCGACGAGCAGTACTTC. This gives the protein CASSDRQGDEQYF.